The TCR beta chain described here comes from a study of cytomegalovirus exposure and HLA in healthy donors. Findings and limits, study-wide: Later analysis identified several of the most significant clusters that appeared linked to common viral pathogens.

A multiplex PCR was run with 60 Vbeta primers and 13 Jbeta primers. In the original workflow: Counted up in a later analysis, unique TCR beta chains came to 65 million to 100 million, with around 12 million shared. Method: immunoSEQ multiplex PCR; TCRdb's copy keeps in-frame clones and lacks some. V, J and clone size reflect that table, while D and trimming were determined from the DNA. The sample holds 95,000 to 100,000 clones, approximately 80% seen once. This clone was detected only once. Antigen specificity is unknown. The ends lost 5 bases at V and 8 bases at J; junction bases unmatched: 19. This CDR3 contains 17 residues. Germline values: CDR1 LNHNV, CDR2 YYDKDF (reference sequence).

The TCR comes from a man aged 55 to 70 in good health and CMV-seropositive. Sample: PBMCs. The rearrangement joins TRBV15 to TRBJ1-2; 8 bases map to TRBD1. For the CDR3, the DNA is TGTGCCACCAGCGGATTGTTCGATGACAGGGGAAAAAAAGGCTACACCTTC. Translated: CATSGLFDDRGKKGYTF.